The 18 T cell receptor beta chains below come from one sample, sequenced in a study of neurological immune-mediated disorders. A single record per CDR3 protein comes from TCRdb applying MiXCR to the 5' RACE reads. The sample consists of under 15,000 distinct CDR3 sequences, around 14% of them appearing once. The sequenced material came from CD8+ T cells from blood. These receptors all stem from a female donor with HTLV-1-associated myelopathy (HAM/TSP).

Many counts were recorded for this clonotype. The rearrangement links TRBV7-2 to TRBJ2-1, with 8 bases matching TRBD2. The CDR3 is 15 residues long. The V gene's germline CDR1 is SGHTA and CDR2 FQGNSA. V lost 2 bases and J lost 7; bases outside the gene matches: 7. The CDR3 reads CASSLPGGNWNEQFF. CDR3 in DNA: TGTGCCAGCAGCTTACCGGGGGGGAATTGGAATGAGCAGTTCTTC.

This clonotype appeared many times. J is TRBJ2-7 and V is TRBV12-3 or TRBV12-4, with D unclear. The CDR3 spans 14 residues. Trimming took off 2 bases at V and 5 bases at J, with 13 bases between the two ends. In DNA form, the CDR3 reads TGTGCCAGCAGTTTAAATAGCAATTCCCACGAGCAGTACTTC. It yields the protein CASSLNSNSHEQYF.

This clonotype was counted many times. The rearrangement links TRBV6-6 to TRBJ2-1, with D perhaps TRBD2 (6 bases). V lost 3 bases, J lost 6 bases, and 18 bases lay in between. This CDR3 has 16 residues. Germline values: CDR1 MNHNY, CDR2 SVGAGI (reference sequence). The CDR3 loop reads CASSYPTLGGANEQFF. CDR3 nucleotide sequence: TGTGCCAGCAGTTATCCGACTCTAGGAGGGGCCAATGAGCAGTTCTTC.

This clonotype was detected many times. The genes are TRBV2 and TRBJ1-2, with D possibly TRBD1 on 5 matching bases. With 7 bases removed from V and 8 bases from J, the gap between germline ends came to 11 bases. In germline, CDR1 is SNHLY, CDR2 FYNNEI. CDR3 length: 11 residues. The CDR3 sequence is CASTGGKGYTF. The CDR3 DNA reads TGTGCCAGCACCGGGGGGAAGGGCTACACCTTC.

This clonotype was seen at least ten times. The chain combines TRBV9 with TRBJ2-1; 9 bases line up with TRBD1. The CDR3 covers 15 residues. CDR1 is SGDLS and CDR2 is YYNGEE in the germline V gene. The junction had 6 bases not matched to a gene; V was cut back by 3 bases and J by 5 bases. The CDR3 sequence: CASSAPGQGNNEQFF. CDR3 in DNA: TGTGCCAGCAGCGCACCGGGACAGGGTAACAATGAGCAGTTCTTC. Together with reference TRBV9 and TRBJ2-1, the CDR3 gives the full variable domain: DSGVTQTPKHLITATGQRVTLRCSPRSGDLSVYWYQQSLDQGLQFLIQYYNGEERAKGNILERFSAQQFPDLHSELNLSSLELGDSALYFCASSAPGQGNNEQFFGPGTRLTVL.

The chain joins TRBV20-1 to TRBJ2-1; TRBD2 matches at 8 bases. CDR3 length equals 14 residues. J gave up 2 bases and V 5 bases, and 5 bases lay outside the gene matches. The germline V gene has CDR1 DFQATT and CDR2 SNEGSKA (reference sequence). As DNA, the CDR3 is TGCAGTGCTTGGAGGGGACTAGCCTACAATGAGCAGTTCTTC. Its protein product is CSAWRGLAYNEQFF.

This clonotype was picked up many times. This chain connects TRBV5-1 to TRBJ2-2; D is uncertain. The CDR3 runs to 16 residues. CDR1 is SGHRS, CDR2 YFSETQ, per germline. V was shortened by 1 base and J by 5 bases, with 15 bases between the two germline ends. CDR3 DNA sequence: TGCGCCAGCAGCTTGACAGCTACCTCGGGTACCGGGGAGCTGTTTTTT. Protein product: CASSLTATSGTGELFF.

This clonotype has ten or more counts. The rearrangement joins TRBV20-1 to TRBJ2-7, with 8 positions matching TRBD1. Germline V lookup: CDR1 DFQATT, CDR2 SNEGSKA (reference sequence). Losses at the gene ends were 6 bases for V and 5 bases for J; bases not matched to a gene: 9. This CDR3 has 13 residues. The DNA for the CDR3 is TGCAGTGCCCCAAGGACAGGGTGGCACGAGCAGTACTTC. Protein sequence: CSAPRTGWHEQYF.

This clonotype came up many times. The chain employs TRBV19 and TRBJ2-2; 7 nucleotides agree with TRBD1. The V segment lost 5 bases and the J segment 6 bases; nucleotides outside the gene matches: 9. This CDR3 is 15 amino acids long. The germline V gene has CDR1 LNHDA and CDR2 SQIVND (reference sequence). CDR3 in amino acids: CASSLYRQGAGELFF. CDR3 in DNA: TGTGCCAGTAGTCTTTACAGACAGGGCGCCGGGGAGCTGTTTTTT. The entire variable domain, with the rest obtained from reference TRBV19 and TRBJ2-2, is as follows: DGGITQSPKYLFRKEGQNVTLSCEQNLNHDAMYWYRQDPGQGLRLIYYSQIVNDFQKGDIAEGYSVSREKKESFPLTVTSAQKNPTAFYLCASSLYRQGAGELFFGEGSRLTVL.

This clonotype was seen at least ten times. V and J are TRBV3-1 and TRBJ2-7; 7 bases map to TRBD2. The trim removed 1 base at V and 3 bases at J, leaving 9 bases unmatched. The CDR3 is 16 amino acids. The germline gives CDR1 LGHDT, CDR2 YNNKEL (reference sequence). CDR3 DNA: TGTGCCAGCAGCCAAGTTGGGGGGGAAAGGGACTACGAGCAGTACTTC. Protein: CASSQVGGERDYEQYF.

This clonotype was seen ten or more times. The J gene is TRBJ2-1, the V gene TRBV10-2; TRBD1 aligns across 8 bases. This CDR3 spans 15 amino acids. Germline-derived CDR1 and CDR2 are WSHSY and SAAADI. Losses at the gene ends were 6 bases for V and 1 base for J; bases not matched to a gene: 5. CDR3 coding DNA: TGCGCCAGCAGGGGTGACAGGGGTTCCTACAATGAGCAGTTCTTC. As protein: CASRGDRGSYNEQFF.

This clonotype was picked up many times. The chain joins TRBV6-2 or TRBV6-3 to TRBJ2-7, with D possibly matching TRBD1 (6 bases). In germline, CDR1 is MNHEY, CDR2 SVGEGT. The V end was cut by 6 bases, the J end by 3 bases, with 9 bases between. The CDR3 extends over 12 amino acids. The CDR3 here is CASSWGHYEQYF. CDR3 nucleotides: TGTGCCAGCAGCTGGGGACACTACGAGCAGTACTTC.

This clonotype was detected ten times or more. The rearrangement joins TRBV7-2 to TRBJ2-5; TRBD2 might be the D (6 bases). The germline V gene has CDR1 SGHTA and CDR2 FQGNSA. V lost 3 bases to trimming and J lost 3 bases, with 11 bases between them. The CDR3 totals 14 residues. CDR3 sequence reads: CASSLEGREETQYF. The CDR3 nucleotides are TGTGCCAGCAGCTTGGAGGGCAGGGAAGAGACCCAGTACTTC.

By sample share, this clonotype is hyperexpanded (1% or more). This chain joins TRBV7-9 and TRBJ1-2; D is ambiguous. This CDR3 contains 13 residues. CDR1 and CDR2 (germline): SEHNR, FQNEAQ (reference sequence). The ends were cut back, 1 base at V and 1 base at J, with 4 bases in the middle. The CDR3 region has the DNA TGTGCCAGCAGCTTAGGCGGTAACTATGGCTACACCTTC. Its translation is CASSLGGNYGYTF.

This clonotype was found many times. The rearrangement uses TRBV4-1 and TRBJ2-2; TRBD2 might be the D (7 bases). CDR3 size: 17 residues. V was cut by 2 bases and J by 7 bases, with 20 bases left in between. Germline V CDR1 and CDR2: MGHRA, YSYEKL. CDR3 loop: CASSQRGGHSVYGELFF. CDR3 coding DNA: TGCGCCAGCAGCCAAAGGGGGGGGCATAGTGTTTACGGGGAGCTGTTTTTT.

This clonotype has at least ten counts. The V and J genes are TRBV9 and TRBJ1-6; D remains ambiguous. This CDR3 spans 15 amino acids. V was shortened by 0 bases and J by 10 bases, with 14 bases between the two germline ends. Looked up from germline, CDR1 is SGDLS and CDR2 is YYNGEE. The CDR3, as DNA: TGTGCCAGCAGCGTAGATAGGAGTCTGGGCTCACCCCTCCACTTT. Its translation: CASSVDRSLGSPLHF.

This clonotype was seen ten or more times. The chain has TRBV4-1 and TRBJ2-1; 7 nucleotides align to TRBD2. This CDR3 is built from 16 residues. The ends lost 1 base at V and 4 bases at J; junction bases unmatched: 7. Germline CDR1 MGHRA, CDR2 YSYEKL. CDR3 coding DNA: TGCGCCAGCAGCCAAGTGGGCGGGAGCAGATACAATGAGCAGTTCTTC. It specifies CASSQVGGSRYNEQFF.

This clonotype was counted many times. This rearrangement joins TRBV27 to TRBJ2-7; D is perhaps TRBD2 (6 bases). Trimming shortened V by 4 bases and J by 0 bases, and 10 bases separated the two germline ends. The germline CDR1 and CDR2 sequences are MNHEY and SMNVEV (reference sequence). This CDR3 is 14 amino acids long. As DNA, the CDR3 is TGTGCCAGCAGTTCTACCGGGGGCTCCTACGAGCAGTACTTC. Translation gives CASSSTGGSYEQYF.